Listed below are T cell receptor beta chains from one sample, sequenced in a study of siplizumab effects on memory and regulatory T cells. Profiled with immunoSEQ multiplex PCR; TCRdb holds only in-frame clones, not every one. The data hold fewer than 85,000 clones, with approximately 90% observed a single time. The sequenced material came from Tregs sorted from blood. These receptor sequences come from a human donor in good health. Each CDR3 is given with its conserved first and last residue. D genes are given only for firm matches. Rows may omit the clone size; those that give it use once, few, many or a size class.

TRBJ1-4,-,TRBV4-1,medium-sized,TGCGCCAGCAGCCCCCTGGGGACTGAAAAACTGTTTTTT,CASSPLGTEKLFF
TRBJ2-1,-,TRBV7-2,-,TGTGCCAGCAGCTTAGAGCGGAGACCCTACAATGAGCAGTTCTTC,CASSLERRPYNEQFF
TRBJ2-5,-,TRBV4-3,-,TGCGCCAGCAGCCAAGATCTCGTAAAGACCCAGTACTTC,CASSQDLVKTQYF
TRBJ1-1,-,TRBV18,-,TGTGCCAGCTCACCCAAGGGGGTAAAGAACACTGAAGCTTTCTTT,CASSPKGVKNTEAFF
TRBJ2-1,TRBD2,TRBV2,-,TGTGCCAGCCGCGGGGTACTAGCGGGGGGGAGCGGTGAGCAGTTCTTC,CASRGVLAGGSGEQFF
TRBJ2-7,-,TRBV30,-,TGTGCCTGGAGTGTAACCTACGAGCAGTACTTC,CAWSVTYEQYF
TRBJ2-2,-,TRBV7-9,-,TGTGCCAGCAGCTTGTGGCGGATCACCGGGGAGCTGTTTTTT,CASSLWRITGELFF
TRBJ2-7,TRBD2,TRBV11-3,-,TGTGCCAGCAGCTTAATCGCAGCTAGCGGGGGGCCCTACGAGCAGTACTTC,CASSLIAASGGPYEQYF
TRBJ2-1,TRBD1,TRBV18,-,TGTGCCAGCTCACCACCGATCGGGACAGACAATGAGCAGTTCTTC,CASSPPIGTDNEQFF
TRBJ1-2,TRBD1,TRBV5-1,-,TGCGCCAGCAGCCCGTCGGGACAGGGGGCGTATGGCTACACCTTC,CASSPSGQGAYGYTF
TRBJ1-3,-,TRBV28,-,TGTGCCAGCATCACAGGTCGCTCTGGAAACACCATATATTTT,CASITGRSGNTIYF
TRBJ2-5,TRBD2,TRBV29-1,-,TGCAGCGGGACTAGCGGGGGTACGACAAAACAAGAGACCCAGTACTTC,CSGTSGGTTKQETQYF
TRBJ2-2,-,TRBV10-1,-,TGCGCCAGCAGTGAGTCGGGGGTCGCCGGGGAGCTGTTTTTT,CASSESGVAGELFF
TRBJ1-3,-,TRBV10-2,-,TGCGCCAGCAGTGAGTCGCGAGGCAACACCATATATTTT,CASSESRGNTIYF
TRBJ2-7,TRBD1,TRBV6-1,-,TGTGCCAGCAGTCGAGGACAGGGGCTGCTCGAGCAGTACTTC,CASSRGQGLLEQYF
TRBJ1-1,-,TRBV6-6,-,TGTGCCAGCAGTTATTCCAGTCCTATGAACACTGAAGCTTTCTTT,CASSYSSPMNTEAFF
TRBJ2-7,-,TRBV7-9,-,TGTGCCAGCAGCTTAGCGGGGGTTAGCGCACCATCCTACGAGCAGTACTTC,CASSLAGVSAPSYEQYF
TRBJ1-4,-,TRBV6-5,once,TGTGCCAGCAGTTACAGGGTGGCAACTAATGAAAAACTGTTTTTT,CASSYRVATNEKLFF
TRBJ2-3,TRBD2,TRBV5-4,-,TGTGCCAGCAGCGGGTCTGGCGGGGGGGCCCGCACAGATACGCAGTATTTT,CASSGSGGGARTDTQYF
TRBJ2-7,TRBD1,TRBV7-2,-,TGTGCCAGCAGCTTAGTAGGTTCGGGACAGGGGTCCCACGAGCAGTACTTC,CASSLVGSGQGSHEQYF
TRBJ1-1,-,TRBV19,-,TGTGCCAGTAGTATCGGGCAGGGCACTGAAGCTTTCTTT,CASSIGQGTEAFF
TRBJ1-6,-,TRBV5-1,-,TGCGCCAGCAGCTTGGGGACCTTTAATTCACCCCTCCACTTT,CASSLGTFNSPLHF
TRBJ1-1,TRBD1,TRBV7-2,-,TGTGCCAGCAGCATACAGACAGGGGGCGCGGACACTGAAGCTTTCTTT,CASSIQTGGADTEAFF
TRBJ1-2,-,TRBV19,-,TGTGCCAGTAGTGCAGGACGGAAAGGGTCCGGGTCCACCTTC,CASSAGRKGSGSTF
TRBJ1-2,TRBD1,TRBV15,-,TGTGCCACCAGCAGCCCCGGGGACAGGGAAGACTATGGCTACACCTTC,CATSSPGDREDYGYTF
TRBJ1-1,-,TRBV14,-,TGTGCCAGCAGCCCGGCGAGATTTGGGAACACTGAAGCTTTCTTT,CASSPARFGNTEAFF
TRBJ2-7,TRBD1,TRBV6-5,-,TGTGCCAGCAGTTCGATGACAGGGTCCTACGAGCAGTACTTC,CASSSMTGSYEQYF
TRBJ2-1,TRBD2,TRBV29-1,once,TGCAGCGTTCGTGAAACTAGCGGTTACAATGAGCAGTTCTTC,CSVRETSGYNEQFF
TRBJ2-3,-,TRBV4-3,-,TGCGCCAGCAGCCAAGTCGGGGGCACAGATACGCAGTATTTT,CASSQVGGTDTQYF
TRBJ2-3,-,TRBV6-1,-,TGTGCCAGCGTTCGACAGATCACAGATACGCAGTATTTT,CASVRQITDTQYF
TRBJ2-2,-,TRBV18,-,TGTGCCAGCTCACCTCCGGGACGGGGTAACACCGGGGAGCTGTTTTTT,CASSPPGRGNTGELFF
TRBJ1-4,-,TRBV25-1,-,TGTGCCAGCATCGACAGAGGGAAACTGTTTTTT,CASIDRGKLFF
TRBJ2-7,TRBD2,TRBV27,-,TGTGCCAGCAGGGGACTAGCCTCCTACGAGCAGTACTTC,CASRGLASYEQYF
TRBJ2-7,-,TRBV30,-,TGTGCCTGGAGTGTGAGGGGGGCCTCCTACGAGCAGTACTTC,CAWSVRGASYEQYF
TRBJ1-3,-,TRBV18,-,TGTGCCAGCTCGCCGCAAGGTCGAGGAAACACCATATATTTT,CASSPQGRGNTIYF
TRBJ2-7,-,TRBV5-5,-,TGTGCCAGCGACCGAGCCTACGAGCAGTACTTC,CASDRAYEQYF
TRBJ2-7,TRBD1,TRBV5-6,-,TGTGCCAGCAGCCCCGGGACAGGGAGTTTCGGGCAGTACTTC,CASSPGTGSFGQYF
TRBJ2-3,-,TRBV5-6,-,TGTGCCAGCAGCTTGTTTGGAGCCACAGATACGCAGTATTTT,CASSLFGATDTQYF
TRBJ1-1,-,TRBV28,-,TGTGCCAGCAGTTCCCCAGGGTTGATCTACACTGAAGCTTTCTTT,CASSSPGLIYTEAFF
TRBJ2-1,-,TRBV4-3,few,TGCGCCAGCAGCCAAGCGGCTTGGCAGGGGGGGTTAGGGAACAATGAGCAGTTCTTC,CASSQAAWQGGLGNNEQFF
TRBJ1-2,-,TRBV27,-,TGTGCCAGCAGTTTAAAGCGGACTTATGGCTACACCTTC,CASSLKRTYGYTF
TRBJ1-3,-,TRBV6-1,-,TGTGCCAGCAGGGGTACAGGGACTGGAAACACCATATATTTT,CASRGTGTGNTIYF
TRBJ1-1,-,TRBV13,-,TGTGCCAGCAGCTTACGCACGCTACTCAGCACTGAAGCTTTCTTT,CASSLRTLLSTEAFF
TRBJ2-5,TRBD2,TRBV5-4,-,TGTGCCAGCAGCCCCGGGACTAGCGGGAGGCAAGAGACCCAGTACTTC,CASSPGTSGRQETQYF
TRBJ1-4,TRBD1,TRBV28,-,TGTGCCAGCAGTTTGAACAGGGACAGGGGGCGGCTTGGTGCTAATGAAAAACTGTTTTTT,CASSLNRDRGRLGANEKLFF
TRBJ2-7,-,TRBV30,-,TGTGCCTGGAGTAGGGGAGCCTACGAGCAGTACTTC,CAWSRGAYEQYF
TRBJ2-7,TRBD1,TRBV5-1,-,TGCGCCAGCAGGGGACAGGGTTTGGACGAGCAGTACTTC,CASRGQGLDEQYF
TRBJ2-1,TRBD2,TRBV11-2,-,TGTGCCAGCAGCTTAGGACTAGCGGGGGGATACAATGAGCAGTTCTTC,CASSLGLAGGYNEQFF
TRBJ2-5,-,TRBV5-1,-,TGCGCCAGCAGCTTGGGACAGGTACCGGGGGAGACCCAGTACTTC,CASSLGQVPGETQYF
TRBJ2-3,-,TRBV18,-,TGTGCCAGCTCACTCTGGACGACTACAGATACGCAGTATTTT,CASSLWTTTDTQYF
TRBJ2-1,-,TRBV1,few,TGCACCAGCAGCCAAGCTAGCGGGGGGAGCTCCTACAATGAGCAGTTCTTC,CTSSQASGGSSYNEQFF
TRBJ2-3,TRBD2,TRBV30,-,TGTGCCTGGAGTCGAGCGTTGCGGGGGGGCCCAGATACGCAGTATTTT,CAWSRALRGGPDTQYF
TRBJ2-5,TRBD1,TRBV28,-,TGTGCCAGCAGAGGGACAGGGGGGGAGACCCAGTACTTC,CASRGTGGETQYF
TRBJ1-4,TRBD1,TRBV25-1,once,TGTGCCAGCAGTGAATCCAGGGGGAACGCAAATGAAAAACTGTTTTTT,CASSESRGNANEKLFF
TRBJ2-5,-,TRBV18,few,TGTGCCAGCTCAGAGTTGAAGGAGACCCAGTACTTC,CASSELKETQYF
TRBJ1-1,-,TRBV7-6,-,TGTGCCAGCAGCTTAGGACAGAACACTGAAGCTTTCTTT,CASSLGQNTEAFF
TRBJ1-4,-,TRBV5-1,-,TGCGCCAGCAGCTTGGGGGAAAAACTGTTTTTT,CASSLGEKLFF
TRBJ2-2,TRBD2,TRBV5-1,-,TGCGCCAGCAGCTCCGGACTAGCGGCCGGGGAGCTGTTTTTT,CASSSGLAAGELFF